This TCR beta chain appears in the sequencing data of a study of blood T cell repertoires in COVID-19. On the study more broadly: There were acute and convalescent COVID-19 samples, and they came from the United States, Italy and Spain. PBMCs, B-cell-depleted T cells, or T cells provided the cDNA or gDNA that made up the material.

Germline V gene sequence: CDR1 SGHNT, CDR2 YYREEE (reference sequence). There are 16 residues in the CDR3. The V gene lost 0 bases and the J gene lost 3 bases, with 15 bases spanning the gap. Per the study methods: Reference gene primer amplification gave estimated nucleated cell counts. Repertoires were generated with immunoSEQ multiplex PCR, while TCRdb's copy carries only in-frame clones and drops some. That table furnishes V, J and clone size, whereas the DNA furnished D and trimming. The table lists hundreds of thousands of clones, approximately 83% of them singletons. The sample consisted of peripheral blood. The chain employs TRBV5-4 and TRBJ1-2; D unclear. The origin of this receptor is a woman aged 25-40 years who had recovered from COVID-19. The CDR3 is CASSLVFGPGHYGYTF. In DNA, the CDR3 is TGTGCCAGCAGCTTGGTCTTTGGGCCAGGCCACTATGGCTACACCTTC. The whole variable domain, filled in from reference TRBV5-4 and TRBJ1-2, reads ETGVTQSPTHLIKTRGQQVTLRCSSQSGHNTVSWYQQALGQGPQFIFQYYREEENGRGNFPPRFSGLQFPNYSSELNVNALELDDSALYLCASSLVFGPGHYGYTFGSGTRLTVV.